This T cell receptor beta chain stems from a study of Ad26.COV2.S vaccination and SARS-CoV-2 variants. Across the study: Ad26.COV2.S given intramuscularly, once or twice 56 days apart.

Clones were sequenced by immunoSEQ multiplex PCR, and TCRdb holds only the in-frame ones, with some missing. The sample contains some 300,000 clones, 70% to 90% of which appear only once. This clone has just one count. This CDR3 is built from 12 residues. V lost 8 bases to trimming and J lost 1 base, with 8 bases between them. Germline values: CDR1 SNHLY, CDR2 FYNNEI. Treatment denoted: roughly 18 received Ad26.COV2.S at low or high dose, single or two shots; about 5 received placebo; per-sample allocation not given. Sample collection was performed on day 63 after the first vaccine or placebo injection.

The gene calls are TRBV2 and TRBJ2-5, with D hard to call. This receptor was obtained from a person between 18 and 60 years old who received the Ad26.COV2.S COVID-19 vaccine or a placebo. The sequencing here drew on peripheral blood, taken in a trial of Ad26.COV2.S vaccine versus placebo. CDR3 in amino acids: CASRIPQETQYF. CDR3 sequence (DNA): TGTGCCAGCCGCATACCCCAAGAGACCCAGTACTTC.